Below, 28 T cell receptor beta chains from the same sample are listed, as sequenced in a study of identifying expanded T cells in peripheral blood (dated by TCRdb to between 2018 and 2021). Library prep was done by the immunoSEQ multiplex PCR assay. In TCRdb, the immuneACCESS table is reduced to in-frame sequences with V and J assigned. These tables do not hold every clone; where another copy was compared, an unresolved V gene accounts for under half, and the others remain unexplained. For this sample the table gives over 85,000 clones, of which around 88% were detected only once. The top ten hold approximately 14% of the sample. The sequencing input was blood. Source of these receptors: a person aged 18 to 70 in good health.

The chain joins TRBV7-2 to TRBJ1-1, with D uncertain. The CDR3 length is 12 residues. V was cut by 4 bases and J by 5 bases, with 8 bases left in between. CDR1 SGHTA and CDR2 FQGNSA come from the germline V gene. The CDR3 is CASSSGGTEAFF. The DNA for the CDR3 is TGTGCCAGCAGCTCCGGAGGTACTGAAGCTTTCTTT.

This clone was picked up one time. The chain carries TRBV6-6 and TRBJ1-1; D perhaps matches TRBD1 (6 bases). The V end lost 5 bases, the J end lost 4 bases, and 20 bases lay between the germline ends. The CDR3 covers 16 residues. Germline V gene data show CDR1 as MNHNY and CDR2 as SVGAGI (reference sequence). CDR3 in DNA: TGTGCCAGCAGTCTGGCAGGGGCAGGGGAGAGCACTGAAGCTTTCTTT. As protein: CASSLAGAGESTEAFF.

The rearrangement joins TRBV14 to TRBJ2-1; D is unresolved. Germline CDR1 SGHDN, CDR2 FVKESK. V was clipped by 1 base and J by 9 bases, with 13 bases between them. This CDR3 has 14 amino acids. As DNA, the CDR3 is TGTGCCAGCAGCCAAGTGTCTCTTAGAGGTGAGCAGTTCTTC. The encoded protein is CASSQVSLRGEQFF.

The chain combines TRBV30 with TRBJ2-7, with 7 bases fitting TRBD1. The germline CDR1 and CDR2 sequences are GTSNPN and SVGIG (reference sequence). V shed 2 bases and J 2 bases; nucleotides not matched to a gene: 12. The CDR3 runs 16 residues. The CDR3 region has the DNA TGTGCCTGGAGTCGACCCACAGGGGTAGCGACCTACGAGCAGTACTTC. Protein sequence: CAWSRPTGVATYEQYF.

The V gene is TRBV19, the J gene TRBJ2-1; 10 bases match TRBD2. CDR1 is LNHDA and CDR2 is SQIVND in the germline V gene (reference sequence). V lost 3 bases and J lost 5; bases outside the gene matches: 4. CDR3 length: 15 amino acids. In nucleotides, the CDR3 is TGTGCCAGTAGTATCGTACTAGCGGGAAACAATGAGCAGTTCTTC. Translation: CASSIVLAGNNEQFF.

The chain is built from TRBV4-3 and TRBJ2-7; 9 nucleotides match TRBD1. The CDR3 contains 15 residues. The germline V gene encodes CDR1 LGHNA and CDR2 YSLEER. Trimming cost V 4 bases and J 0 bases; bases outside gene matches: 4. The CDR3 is CASSPGTGSSYEQYF. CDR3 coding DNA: TGCGCCAGCAGCCCGGGGACAGGGAGCTCCTACGAGCAGTACTTC.

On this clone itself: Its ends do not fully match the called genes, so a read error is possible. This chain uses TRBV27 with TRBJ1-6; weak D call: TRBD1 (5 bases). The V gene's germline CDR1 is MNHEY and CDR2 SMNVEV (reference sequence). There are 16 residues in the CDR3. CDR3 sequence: CASCFGGIAYNSPLHF. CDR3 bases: TGTGCCAGCTGTTTCGGGGGTATCGCCTATAATTCACCCCTCCACTTT.

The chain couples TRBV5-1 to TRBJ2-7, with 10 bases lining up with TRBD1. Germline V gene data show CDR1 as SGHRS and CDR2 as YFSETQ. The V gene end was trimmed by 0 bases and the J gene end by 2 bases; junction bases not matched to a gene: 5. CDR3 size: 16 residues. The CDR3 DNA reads TGCGCCAGCAGCTTGGTGCCGGGACAGGGGACCTACGAGCAGTACTTC. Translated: CASSLVPGQGTYEQYF.

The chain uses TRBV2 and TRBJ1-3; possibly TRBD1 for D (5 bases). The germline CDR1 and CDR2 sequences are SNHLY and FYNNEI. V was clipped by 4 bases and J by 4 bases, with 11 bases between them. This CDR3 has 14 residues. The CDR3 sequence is CASSATGSGNTIYF. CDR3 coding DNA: TGTGCCAGCAGTGCAACAGGATCAGGAAACACCATATATTTT.

In DNA form, the CDR3 reads TGTGCCAGCAGCTCCTACAGAGAAAGAGGGACCCAGTACTTC. Translated: CASSSYRERGTQYF. J is TRBJ2-5 and V is TRBV7-2, with no clear D. Trimming pared 4 bases from V and 7 bases from J, leaving 16 bases between. The V gene's germline CDR1 is SGHTA and CDR2 FQGNSA. This CDR3 spans 14 amino acids.

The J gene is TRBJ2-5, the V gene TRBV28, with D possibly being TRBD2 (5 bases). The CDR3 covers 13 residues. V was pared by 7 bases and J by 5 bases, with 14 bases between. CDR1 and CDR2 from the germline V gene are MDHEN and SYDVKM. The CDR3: CASTRSGWETQYF. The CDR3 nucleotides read TGTGCCAGCACCAGATCGGGGTGGGAGACCCAGTACTTC.

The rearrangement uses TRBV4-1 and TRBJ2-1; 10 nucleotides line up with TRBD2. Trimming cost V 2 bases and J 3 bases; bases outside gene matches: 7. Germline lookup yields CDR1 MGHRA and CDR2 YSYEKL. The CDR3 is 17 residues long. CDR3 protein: CASSQTAVAGGYNEQFF. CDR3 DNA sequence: TGCGCCAGCAGCCAAACGGCAGTAGCGGGGGGCTACAATGAGCAGTTCTTC.

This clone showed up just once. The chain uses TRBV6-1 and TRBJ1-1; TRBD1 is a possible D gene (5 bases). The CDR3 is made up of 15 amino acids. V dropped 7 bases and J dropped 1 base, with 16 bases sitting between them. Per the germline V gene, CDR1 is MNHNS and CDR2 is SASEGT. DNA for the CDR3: TGTGCCAGCATATGGTTCGGGGCTAAGAACACTGAAGCTTTCTTT. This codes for CASIWFGAKNTEAFF.

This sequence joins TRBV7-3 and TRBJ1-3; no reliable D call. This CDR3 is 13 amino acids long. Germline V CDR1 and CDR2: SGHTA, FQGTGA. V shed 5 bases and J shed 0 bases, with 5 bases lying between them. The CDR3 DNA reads TGTGCCAGCAGCCCGTACTCTGGAAACACCATATATTTT. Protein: CASSPYSGNTIYF.

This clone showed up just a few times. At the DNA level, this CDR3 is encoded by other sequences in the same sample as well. The CDR3 DNA reads as TGTGCCAGCTCACCAGGGCGAGGTGAAAAACTGTTTTTT. It translates to CASSPGRGEKLFF. This chain joins TRBV18 and TRBJ1-4, with D unresolved. Between the trimmed V and J ends, which lost 2 bases and 7 bases, there was a span of 8 bases. The V gene's germline CDR1 is KGHSH and CDR2 LQKENI. The CDR3 length is 13 residues.

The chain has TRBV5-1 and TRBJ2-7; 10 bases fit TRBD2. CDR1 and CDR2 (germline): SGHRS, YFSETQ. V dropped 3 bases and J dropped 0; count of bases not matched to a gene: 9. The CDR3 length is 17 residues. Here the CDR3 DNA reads TGCGCCAGCAGCTCCACACTAGCGGGGTCCACCTCCTACGAGCAGTACTTC. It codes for CASSSTLAGSTSYEQYF.

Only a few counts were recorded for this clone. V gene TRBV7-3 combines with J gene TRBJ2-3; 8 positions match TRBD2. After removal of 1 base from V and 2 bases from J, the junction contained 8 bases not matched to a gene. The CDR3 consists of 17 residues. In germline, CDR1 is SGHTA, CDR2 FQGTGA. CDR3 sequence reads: CASSLRSSGRNTDTQYF. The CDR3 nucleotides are TGTGCCAGCAGCTTAAGATCGAGCGGGAGAAACACAGATACGCAGTATTTT.

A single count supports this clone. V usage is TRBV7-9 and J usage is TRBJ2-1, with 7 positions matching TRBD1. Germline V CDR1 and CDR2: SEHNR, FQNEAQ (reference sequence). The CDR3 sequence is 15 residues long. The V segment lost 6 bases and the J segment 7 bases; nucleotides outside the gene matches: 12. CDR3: CASRGGEGAYNEQFF. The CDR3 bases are TGTGCCAGCAGAGGGGGAGAGGGGGCTTATAATGAGCAGTTCTTC. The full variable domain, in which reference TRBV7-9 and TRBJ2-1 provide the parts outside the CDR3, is DTGVSQNPRHKITKRGQNVTFRCDPISEHNRLYWYRQTLGQGPEFLTYFQNEAQLEKSRLLSDRFSAERPKGSFSTLEIQRTEQGDSAMYLCASRGGEGAYNEQFFGPGTRLTVL.

The CDR3 nucleotides are TGTGCCAGCAGCTTAGATGGCCTAGCGGAAAATGAGCAGTTCTTC. Translation: CASSLDGLAENEQFF. The chain combines TRBV7-7 with TRBJ2-1; 7 bases line up with TRBD2. The CDR3 is 15 residues long. Germline CDR1 reads SSHAT; CDR2 reads FNYEAQ (reference sequence). V was pared by 1 base and J by 7 bases, with 7 bases of the junction left unmatched.

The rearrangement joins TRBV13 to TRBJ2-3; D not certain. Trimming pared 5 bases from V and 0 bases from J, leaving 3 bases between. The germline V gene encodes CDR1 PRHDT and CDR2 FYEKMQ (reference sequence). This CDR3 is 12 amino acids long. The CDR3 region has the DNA TGTGCCAGCAGCCCCAGCACAGATACGCAGTATTTT. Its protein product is CASSPSTDTQYF.

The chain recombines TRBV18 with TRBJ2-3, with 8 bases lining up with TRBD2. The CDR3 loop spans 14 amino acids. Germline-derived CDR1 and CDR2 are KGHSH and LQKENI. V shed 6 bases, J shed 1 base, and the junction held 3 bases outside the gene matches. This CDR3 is CASSSAGGTDTQYF. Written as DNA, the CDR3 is TGTGCCAGCTCCTCAGCGGGGGGCACAGATACGCAGTATTTT.

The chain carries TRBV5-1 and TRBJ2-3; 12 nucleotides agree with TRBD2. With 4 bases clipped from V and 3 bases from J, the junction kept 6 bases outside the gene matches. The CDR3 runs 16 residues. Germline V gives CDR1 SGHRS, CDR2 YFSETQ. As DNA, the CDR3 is TGCGCCAGCAGCAGCGGGACTAGCGGGCGAACAGATACGCAGTATTTT. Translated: CASSSGTSGRTDTQYF.

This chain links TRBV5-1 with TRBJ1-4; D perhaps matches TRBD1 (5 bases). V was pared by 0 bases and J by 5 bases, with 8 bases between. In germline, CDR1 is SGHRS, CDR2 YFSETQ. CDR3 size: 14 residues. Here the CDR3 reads CASSLGQLNEKLFF. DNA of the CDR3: TGCGCCAGCAGCTTGGGACAGCTGAATGAAAAACTGTTTTTT.

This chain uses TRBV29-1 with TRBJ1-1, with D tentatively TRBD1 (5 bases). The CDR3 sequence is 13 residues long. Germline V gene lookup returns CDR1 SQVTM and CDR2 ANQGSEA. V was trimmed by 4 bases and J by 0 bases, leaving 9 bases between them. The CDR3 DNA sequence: TGCAGCGTTGTGCCAGGGATGAACACTGAAGCTTTCTTT. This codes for CSVVPGMNTEAFF.

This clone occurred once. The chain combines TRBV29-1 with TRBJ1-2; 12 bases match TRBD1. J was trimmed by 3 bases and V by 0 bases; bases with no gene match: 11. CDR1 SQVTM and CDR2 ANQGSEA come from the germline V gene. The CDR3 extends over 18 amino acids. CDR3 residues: CSVEDRTGQGAFYYGYTF. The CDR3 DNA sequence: TGCAGCGTTGAAGATAGGACGGGACAGGGGGCATTTTACTATGGCTACACCTTC. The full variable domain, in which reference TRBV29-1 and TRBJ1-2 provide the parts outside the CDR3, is SAVISQKPSRDICQRGTSLTIQCQVDSQVTMMFWYRQQPGQSLTLIATANQGSEATYESGFVIDKFPISRPNLTFSTLTVSNMSPEDSSIYLCSVEDRTGQGAFYYGYTFGSGTRLTVV.

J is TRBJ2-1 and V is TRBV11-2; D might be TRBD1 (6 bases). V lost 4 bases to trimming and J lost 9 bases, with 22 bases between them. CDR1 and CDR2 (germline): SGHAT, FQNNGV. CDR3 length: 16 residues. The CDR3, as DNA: TGTGCCAGCAGCTCCCCGCGCAGGGGTGAGAATGGTGAGCAGTTCTTC. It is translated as CASSSPRRGENGEQFF.

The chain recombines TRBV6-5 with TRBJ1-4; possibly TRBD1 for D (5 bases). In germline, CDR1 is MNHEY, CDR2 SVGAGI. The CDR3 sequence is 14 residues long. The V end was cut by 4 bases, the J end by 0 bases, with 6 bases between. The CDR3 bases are TGTGCCAGCAGTTGGGGGACAACTAATGAAAAACTGTTTTTT. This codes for CASSWGTTNEKLFF.

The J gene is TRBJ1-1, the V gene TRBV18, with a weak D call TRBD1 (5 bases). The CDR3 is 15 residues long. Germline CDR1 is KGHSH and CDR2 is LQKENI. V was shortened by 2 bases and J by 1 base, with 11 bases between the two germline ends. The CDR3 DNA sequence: TGTGCCAGCTCACCAATGGGGGGACCGAACACTGAAGCTTTCTTT. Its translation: CASSPMGGPNTEAFF.